The entry below gives a single T cell receptor beta chain sequence along with its context. This clone was counted only a few times. The antigen it binds to is not known. Base qualities were left out, and no much larger clone turns up one base away. The V end loses 3 bases and the J end loses 7 bases, and a stretch of 16 bases separates them. Reading from cysteine to phenylalanine, the CDR3 counts 14 amino acids. The retained sequence is limited to the CDR3, 42 bases, with the frame set at the first base. The germline V gene (reference sequence) gives CDR1 as SGHNT and CDR2 as YYREEE. The data were taken from a study of blood T cell repertoires in COVID-19 (dated by TCRdb to about 2020). About the study as a whole: The collaborator samples originated in the United States, Italy and Spain and spanned the acute and convalescent phases of COVID-19. The prospective study material was composed of cDNA or gDNA derived from T cells, B-cell-depleted T cells, or PBMCs. Where HLA class I and class II types were available, the types were taken from metadata supplied by the sample provider, not from assay-based typing. The repertoires were released in a freely available public database meant as a resource for research on the immune response to SARS-CoV-2. Subjects who had been exposed to COVID-19, were actively infected with it, or had recovered from it provided the deeply sampled blood TCRbeta repertoires that made up the dataset. Samples came from the ongoing ImmuneRACE study (first 160 participants) plus 1,254 subjects from 6 global collaborators. A de-identified subject ID, COVID-19 status, age in years and sex were almost always included in the sample metadata. Results the study describes overall, beyond this receptor: How much clinical and demographic metadata was included differed by source and by participant, and the metadata was provided uncurated.

Enrolling through a virtual design, the prospective study's participants ranged in age from roughly 18 to 89 years and lived across 20 to 25 United States geographic areas. Cohort assignment in the prospective study relied on participant-reported clinical history from a screening survey and a study questionnaire. Recovered participants in ImmuneRACE Cohort 3 were defined by two consecutive negative NP/OP PCR tests, clearance by a healthcare professional, or resolution of symptoms. In the prospective study, whole blood, serum and a nasopharyngeal or oropharyngeal swab were collected from each participant by mobile phlebotomists. Participants in the prospective study had the option to provide additional blood draws and questionnaires over a roughly two-month period. Blood samples from the prospective study were shipped frozen or at room temperature prior to DNA extraction. TCRbeta CDR3 regions were amplified from genomic DNA by means of the immunoSEQ Assay, a bias-controlled multiplex PCR. Regarding the original processing steps: Nucleated cell counts per sample were estimated from amplification of reference gene primers within the assay. To quantify the absolute abundance of each unique TCRbeta CDR3 rearrangement, sequence reads were collapsed and filtered. For each sample, productive Simpson clonality was calculated as the square root of Simpson's diversity index over productive rearrangements. Imported from immuneACCESS, the table was reduced by TCRdb to in-frame sequences with V and J called. These copies leave out some clones; in studies compared against another copy, an unresolved V gene accounts for under half, and the cause of the remainder is not known. D and trimming come from the DNA, and the V and J calls and clone size come from that table. The sample yields hundreds of thousands of clones; about nine tenths were counted once. Just under 9% of the sample is taken by the ten largest.

The rearranged chain carries TRBV5-4 and TRBJ1-2; D gene: possibly TRBD1, on 6 matching bases. Sample: PBMCs or T cells enriched from blood (not recorded which). This sequence originates from a woman aged 18-30 years who had recovered from COVID-19. The nucleotide sequence reads TGTGCCAGCAGCTGGAAATCTTACAGGGTTGGCTACACCTTC. Its amino acids are CASSWKSYRVGYTF.